Listed below are T cell receptor beta chains from one sample, sequenced in a study of beta chain features in type 1 diabetes. TCRdb's table, derived via immunoSEQ multiplex PCR, lists solely in-frame clones and lacks some. The table lists 600,000 to 700,000 clones, 12% of them singletons. The sample was naive CD4+ T cells from blood. These receptors were collected from a man aged 25-45 years with type 1 diabetes. The CDR3 runs from the conserved cysteine through the conserved F or W. A D gene is named only where the DNA matches it firmly. Clone size is given for some rows only: seen once, a few or many times, or a class if the clone is expanded.

abundance	v_gene	d_gene	j_gene	CDR3nt	CDR3aa
.	TRBV7-2	.	TRBJ2-3	TGTGCCAGCAGCTTACGACTGCAAGATACGCAGTATTTT	CASSLRLQDTQYF
.	TRBV28	.	TRBJ1-6	TGTGCCACCTTGAGGACTCACCGCTGGTCACCCCTCCACTTT	CATLRTHRWSPLHF
few	TRBV4-1	.	TRBJ1-1	TGCGCCAGCAGCTATCAGGGAGTCGGAGCTTTCTTT	CASSYQGVGAFF
.	TRBV27	.	TRBJ1-6	TGTGCCAGCAGTTTTTTGCTCGAGGGAAATTCACCCCTCCACTTT	CASSFLLEGNSPLHF
few	TRBV2	.	TRBJ2-7	TGTGCCAGCAGTGAATTAAACGAGCAGTACTTC	CASSELNEQYF
few	TRBV11-2	.	TRBJ2-7	TGTGCCAGCAGCGTGATAGAGGGGCGGAACGAGCAGTACTTC	CASSVIEGRNEQYF
few	TRBV27	.	TRBJ1-2	TGTGCCAGCAGTTCCCCCGGCTATGGCTACACCTTC	CASSSPGYGYTF
.	TRBV7-2	.	TRBJ2-6	TGTGCCAGCAGTCCGGGACCAGCCTTCTCTGGGGCCAACGTCCTGACTTTC	CASSPGPAFSGANVLTF
.	TRBV7-9	.	TRBJ1-1	TGTGCCAGCAGCTTGGCAGAGGTGGTTACTGAAGCTTTCTTT	CASSLAEVVTEAFF
.	TRBV7-9	.	TRBJ2-2	TGTGCCAGCCCTTCAGGTCAGATCCCGGTCTCGAACACCGGGGAGCTGTTTTTT	CASPSGQIPVSNTGELFF
.	TRBV6-6	TRBD2	TRBJ2-1	TGTGCCAGCAGTTTACCGGGACTAGCCGACGAGCAGTTCTTC	CASSLPGLADEQFF
.	TRBV4-2	.	TRBJ2-1	TGTGCCAGCAGCCAAGCGGTCAACCTCAACGAGCAGTTCTTC	CASSQAVNLNEQFF
many	TRBV2	.	TRBJ2-7	TGTGCCAGGGGGCAGTCCTACGAGCAGTACTTC	CARGQSYEQYF
few	TRBV19	TRBD1	TRBJ2-1	TGTGCCAGTAGTGTCCTACAGGGGGCGTCTAGGAATGAGCAGTTCTTC	CASSVLQGASRNEQFF
.	TRBV15	.	TRBJ2-1	TGTGCCACCAGCAGAGATCTCTGGTCCTCGAGCAATGAGCAGTTCTTC	CATSRDLWSSSNEQFF
few	TRBV7-2	TRBD2	TRBJ2-3	TGTGCCAGCAGCACCCTGGGACTAGCGGCAGATACGCAGTATTTT	CASSTLGLAADTQYF
.	TRBV27	TRBD1	TRBJ1-2	TGTGCCAGCAGTTTATCGGGACAGGAGCACCTTAATGGCTACACCTTC	CASSLSGQEHLNGYTF
few	TRBV7-2	TRBD1	TRBJ2-1	TGTGCCAGCAGCGGCATGACAGGGTACAATGAGCAGTTCTTC	CASSGMTGYNEQFF
.	TRBV2	TRBD1	TRBJ1-5	TGTGCCAGCCAGACAGGGGGCCAGCCCCAGCATTTT	CASQTGGQPQHF
.	TRBV19	.	TRBJ1-5	TGTGCCAGTAGTATAGTTGATTTAGGGACAAATGCGGAGCCCCAGCATTTT	CASSIVDLGTNAEPQHF
few	TRBV18	.	TRBJ1-4	TGTGCCAGCTCACCACGTGCAGGGTTCGAAAAACTGTTTTTT	CASSPRAGFEKLFF
.	TRBV7-2	.	TRBJ1-5	TGTGCCAGCAGCCAACGACAGAATCAGCCCCAGCATTTT	CASSQRQNQPQHF
few	TRBV5-1	.	TRBJ1-3	TGCGCCAGCAGCCCGGGAGAGAGTGGAAACACCATATATTTT	CASSPGESGNTIYF
few	TRBV7-9	.	TRBJ1-2	TGTGCCAGCAGCTTAGACGTCGGCTATGGCTACACCTTC	CASSLDVGYGYTF
.	TRBV2	TRBD1	TRBJ1-2	TGTGCCAGCAGTGATTTGGACAGGGGTTATGGCTACACCTTC	CASSDLDRGYGYTF
few	TRBV29-1	TRBD1	TRBJ2-7	TGCAGCGTTAAACCTTCCGACAGGGGACGGGAAGAGCAGTACTTC	CSVKPSDRGREEQYF
.	TRBV5-6	TRBD1	TRBJ2-1	TGTGCCAGCAGGACTTACAGGGGGTATTTAGACAATGAGCAGTTCTTC	CASRTYRGYLDNEQFF
few	TRBV7-9	.	TRBJ2-7	TGTGCCAGCAGCTTATCCGGCGAGCAGTACTTC	CASSLSGEQYF
.	TRBV5-1	TRBD2	TRBJ2-1	TGCGCCAGCAGCCCCGAGGGACTAGCGGGGCCCAATGAGCAGTTCTTC	CASSPEGLAGPNEQFF
few	TRBV4-3	TRBD2	TRBJ2-3	TGCGCCAGCAGCCATGGTTTACTAGCGGGGGGCACAGATACGCAGTATTTT	CASSHGLLAGGTDTQYF
.	TRBV7-2	.	TRBJ2-3	TGTGCCAGCAGCTTAGCCGGCTGGGCGGGGACAGATACGCAGTATTTT	CASSLAGWAGTDTQYF
.	TRBV4-1	.	TRBJ2-1	TGCGCCAGCAGCCAAGATAGGGGGAGGCAGTTCTTC	CASSQDRGRQFF
.	TRBV14	.	TRBJ2-7	TGTGCCAGCAGCCAAACGGTGCCCTACGAGCAGTACTTC	CASSQTVPYEQYF
.	TRBV10-3	.	TRBJ1-2	TGTGCCATCAAGATGCCTAGTGGCTACACCTTC	CAIKMPSGYTF
few	TRBV10-3	TRBD1	TRBJ2-2	TGTGCCATCAGTGAAAAGGACAGGGTGAACACCGGGGAGCTGTTTTTT	CAISEKDRVNTGELFF